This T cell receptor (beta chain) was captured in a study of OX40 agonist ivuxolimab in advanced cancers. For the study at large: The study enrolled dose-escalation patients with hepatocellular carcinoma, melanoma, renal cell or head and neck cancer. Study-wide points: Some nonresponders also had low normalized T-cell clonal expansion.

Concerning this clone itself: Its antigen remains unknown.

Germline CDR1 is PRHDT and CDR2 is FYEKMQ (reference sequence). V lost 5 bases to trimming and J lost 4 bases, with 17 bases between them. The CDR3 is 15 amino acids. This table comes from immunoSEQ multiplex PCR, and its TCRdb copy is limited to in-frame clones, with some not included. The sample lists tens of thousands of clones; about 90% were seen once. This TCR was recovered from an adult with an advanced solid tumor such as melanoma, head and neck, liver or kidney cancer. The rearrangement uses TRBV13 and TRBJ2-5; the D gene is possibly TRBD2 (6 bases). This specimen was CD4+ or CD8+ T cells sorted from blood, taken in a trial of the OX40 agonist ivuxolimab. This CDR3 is CASSLLKRGGETQYF. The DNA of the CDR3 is TGTGCCAGCAGCCTTCTAAAAAGGGGAGGAGAGACCCAGTACTTC.